These 8 T cell receptor beta chains were sequenced from one sample in a study of blood T cell repertoires in COVID-19. Using immunoSEQ multiplex PCR, the repertoire was profiled, and TCRdb retains in-frame clones only, with some absent. The sample yields over 250,000 clones, roughly 84% seen once. The sequencing input was peripheral blood. All receptors come from a human donor with COVID-19, enrolled during active disease. The donor label of this sample is uncertain.

The chain is built from TRBV30 and TRBJ1-2; TRBD1 is a possible D gene (5 bases). Per germline, CDR1 GTSNPN and CDR2 SVGIG (reference sequence). V was trimmed by 3 bases and J by 8 bases, leaving 16 bases between them. This CDR3 is 13 amino acids long. For the CDR3, the DNA is TGTGCCTGGAGCCGACTAGGGGCGCGCGGCTACACCTTC. Translation: CAWSRLGARGYTF.

The chain employs TRBV7-3 and TRBJ2-5; 11 bases are a match to TRBD2. Germline V CDR1 and CDR2: SGHTA, FQGTGA. CDR3 length equals 16 residues. The trim removed 5 bases at V and 5 bases at J, leaving 10 bases unmatched. The CDR3 bases are TGTGCCAGCAGCCCAGGACTAGCGGGCCGGGGGGAGACCCAGTACTTC. This gives the protein CASSPGLAGRGETQYF.

J is TRBJ2-2 and V is TRBV30; D might be TRBD1 (6 bases). Trimming shortened V by 5 bases and J by 7 bases, and 14 bases separated the two germline ends. This CDR3 is 13 amino acids long. Germline V gene sequence: CDR1 GTSNPN, CDR2 SVGIG (reference sequence). The CDR3 region is CAWGTGLHGELFF. CDR3 nucleotide sequence: TGTGCCTGGGGTACAGGGCTCCACGGGGAGCTGTTTTTT.

The chain uses TRBV19 and TRBJ2-7; 7 bases are shared with TRBD1. V lost 5 bases, J lost 1 base, and 8 bases stayed unmatched. The length of the CDR3 is 15 residues. Germline V CDR1 and CDR2: LNHDA, SQIVND (reference sequence). The CDR3 here is CASSPPGQPSYEQYF. The CDR3 DNA reads as TGTGCCAGTAGTCCTCCGGGACAGCCGTCCTACGAGCAGTACTTC.

This clone was counted between two and nine times. This rearrangement joins TRBV9 to TRBJ2-1, with TRBD2 matching over 10 bases. The V gene's germline CDR1 is SGDLS and CDR2 YYNGEE. The trim removed 0 bases at V and 8 bases at J, leaving 5 bases unmatched. This CDR3 is built from 15 residues. The CDR3 nucleotides read TGTGCCAGCAGCGTAGTATCTAGCGGGAGTGATGAGCAGTTCTTC. Encoded protein: CASSVVSSGSDEQFF.

The chain has TRBV2 and TRBJ2-1; D ambiguous. V shed 8 bases and J shed 5 bases, with 13 bases lying between them. The germline V gene encodes CDR1 SNHLY and CDR2 FYNNEI. The CDR3 loop spans 13 amino acids. The CDR3 DNA is TGTGCCAGCTTACTCGACACCAACAATGAGCAGTTCTTC. Its protein is CASLLDTNNEQFF. Filled out from reference TRBV2 and TRBJ2-1, the complete variable domain reads EPEVTQTPSHQVTQMGQEVILRCVPISNHLYFYWYRQILGQKVEFLVSFYNNEISEKSEIFDDQFSVERPDGSNFTLKIRSTKLEDSAMYFCASLLDTNNEQFFGPGTRLTVL.

The chain uses TRBV29-1 and TRBJ1-4, with D possibly being TRBD1 (6 bases). V lost 6 bases, J lost 4 bases, and 15 bases lay in between. Germline V lookup: CDR1 SQVTM, CDR2 ANQGSEA. The CDR3 covers 14 residues. The CDR3 region has the DNA TGCAGCGTCCTACCGACAGGCCTTAATGAAAAACTGTTTTTT. As protein: CSVLPTGLNEKLFF. The entire variable domain, with the rest obtained from reference TRBV29-1 and TRBJ1-4, is as follows: SAVISQKPSRDICQRGTSLTIQCQVDSQVTMMFWYRQQPGQSLTLIATANQGSEATYESGFVIDKFPISRPNLTFSTLTVSNMSPEDSSIYLCSVLPTGLNEKLFFGSGTQLSVL.

This clone is a singleton in its sample. This chain uses TRBV5-6 with TRBJ1-4, with 7 positions matching TRBD1. The V segment lost 5 bases and the J segment 6 bases; nucleotides outside the gene matches: 10. The germline V gene encodes CDR1 SGHDT and CDR2 YYEEEE. This CDR3 has 15 residues. The CDR3 sequence is CASSLKGAVDEKLFF. The CDR3 DNA reads as TGTGCCAGCAGTTTAAAGGGGGCGGTGGATGAAAAACTGTTTTTT.